This entry lists 15 T cell receptor beta chains sequenced from one sample in a study of T cells in women clearing cervical HPV infection. Libraries were prepared by immunoSEQ multiplex PCR; TCRdb keeps only in-frame clonotypes and omits some of them. The sample holds about 30,000 clones. The specimen sequenced was blood buffy coat. The source of these receptors is a woman between 18 and 70 years old with a cervical HPV16 infection that either progressed to CIN3+ or cleared (not recorded which).

As regards this clone: Read sequence stops 3 residues before the CDR3 end, and the germline J gene provides the missing end. The V gene is TRBV13, the J gene TRBJ1-4; D is unclear. The CDR3 extends over 17 amino acids. Trimming stripped 5 bases from V and 4 bases from J, with 20 bases between. CDR1 PRHDT and CDR2 FYEKMQ come from the germline V gene (reference sequence). Partial CDR3 DNA: TGTGCCAGCAGCCAGCGGAAGACCTCCACCCTTAATGAAAAA. Encoded protein: CASSQRKTSTLNEK. The CDR3 as a whole reads CASSQRKTSTLNEKLFF.

Points on this clone: The read ends 3 residues before the CDR3 terminus; that terminus is restored from the germline J gene. V gene TRBV7-8 combines with J gene TRBJ2-2; 10 bases line up with TRBD2. Per the germline V gene, CDR1 is SGHVS and CDR2 is FQNEAQ. The CDR3 has 16 residues. V was pared by 5 bases and J by 3 bases, with 6 bases of the junction left unmatched. CDR3 protein: CASSAERGGYTGELFF. The part of the CDR3 DNA that was read is TGTGCCAGCAGCGCAGAGCGGGGGGGTTACACCGGGGAG.

CDR3 DNA (partial): TGTGCCACCAGTAATAGCTCCCGGTACGCATTCGTCAGAGCACCC. Translating gives CATSNSSRYAFVRAP. The entire CDR3 protein reads CATSNSSRYAFVRAPLHF. V is TRBV15 and J is TRBJ1-6, with D unclear. The read ends 3 residues shy of where the CDR3 ends; the end is completed using the germline J gene. V was cut by 6 bases and J by 11 bases, with 29 bases left in between. The CDR3 is made up of 18 amino acids. Germline V gene sequence: CDR1 LNHNV, CDR2 YYDKDF (reference sequence).

The CDR3 sequence: CAWTSRGGVHDTQYF. The part of the CDR3 DNA that was read is TGTGCCTGGACCTCCCGGGGCGGGGTCCACGATACG. The rearrangement joins TRBV30 to TRBJ2-3, with D tentatively TRBD2 (6 bases). From the germline J gene comes the end of the CDR3, since the read stops 3 residues before it. Trimming left V 4 bases short and J 6 bases short, with 20 bases between. From germline, CDR1 is GTSNPN and CDR2 SVGIG (reference sequence). The CDR3 covers 15 residues.

Comment on this clone: The sequence runs out 3 residues before the end of the CDR3; the remainder is reconstructed from the germline J gene. V gene TRBV29-1 combines with J gene TRBJ2-7; a possible D gene is TRBD1 (6 bases). CDR1 and CDR2 (germline): SQVTM, ANQGSEA. The length of the CDR3 is 11 residues. V lost 5 bases and J lost 3, with 8 bases in between. The sequenced part of the CDR3 DNA is TGCAGCGTTTTGACAGGCTACGAG. Translating gives CSVLTGYE. The complete CDR3 reads CSVLTGYEQYF.

A note on this clone: The read stops 3 residues short of the end of the CDR3; the missing end is completed from the germline J gene. V is TRBV10-3 and J is TRBJ2-7; tentatively, D is TRBD1 (6 bases). Trimming shortened V by 4 bases and J by 1 base, and 8 bases separated the two germline ends. Germline V lookup: CDR1 ENHRY, CDR2 SYGVKD. This CDR3 is 13 amino acids long. The sequenced CDR3 bases are TGTGCCATCAGTGGGGACACATCCTACGAG. As protein: CAISGDTSYE. Given in full, the CDR3 is CAISGDTSYEQYF.

On this clone itself: The read terminates 3 residues ahead of where the CDR3 ends, so the germline J gene completes it. The chain links TRBV29-1 to TRBJ1-1; D not certain. Per the germline V gene, CDR1 is SQVTM and CDR2 is ANQGSEA. The length of the CDR3 is 12 residues. V gave up 4 bases and J gave up 0 bases, with 6 bases separating them. The sequenced CDR3 bases are TGCAGCGTTGTGGCAATGAACACTGAA. This sequence encodes CSVVAMNTE. The entire CDR3 protein is CSVVAMNTEAFF.

This clone is classed as medium-sized (0.01 to 0.1%) by frequency. The read halts 3 residues ahead of the CDR3 end, with the missing end drawn from the germline J gene. The chain carries TRBV19 and TRBJ1-4, with D maybe TRBD1 (6 bases). The CDR3 is 14 residues long. Germline V lookup: CDR1 LNHDA, CDR2 SQIVND (reference sequence). Trimming took off 5 bases at V and 10 bases at J, with 17 bases between the two ends. The CDR3 loop is CASSPGGGRRKLFF. The CDR3 DNA, read in part, is TGTGCCAGTAGTCCCGGAGGGGGTCGCAGAAAA. Complete variable domain (other parts from reference TRBV19 and TRBJ1-4): DGGITQSPKYLFRKEGQNVTLSCEQNLNHDAMYWYRQDPGQGLRLIYYSQIVNDFQKGDIAEGYSVSREKKESFPLTVTSAQKNPTAFYLCASSPGGGRRKLFFGSGTQLSVL.

For this clone: The missing CDR3 end, 3 residues past where the read stops, is filled in from the germline J gene. The rearrangement joins TRBV14 to TRBJ1-2; TRBD1 agrees at 7 bases. Germline CDR1 SGHDN, CDR2 FVKESK. CDR3 size: 19 residues. Germline trimming cut 0 bases from V and 0 bases from J; bases unmatched to any gene: 13. CDR3 region: CASSQDLKDRYLSNYGYTF. Incomplete CDR3 DNA: TGTGCCAGCAGCCAAGATTTAAAGGACAGGTATCTATCTAACTATGGC.

As to this clone: The read stops 3 residues short of the end of the CDR3; the missing end is completed from the germline J gene. This sequence joins TRBV20-1 and TRBJ2-1; D possibly corresponds to TRBD2 (6 bases). Germline V gene sequence: CDR1 DFQATT, CDR2 SNEGSKA (reference sequence). Trimming cost V 5 bases and J 7 bases, with 21 bases left between them. CDR3 length: 15 residues. The part of the CDR3 DNA that was read is TGCAGTGCTCGATACGGGGGAAATGGTTTGAATGAG. It is translated as CSARYGGNGLNE. The full-length CDR3 reads as CSARYGGNGLNEQFF.

Concerning this clone: From the germline J gene comes the end of the CDR3, since the read stops 3 residues before it. The rearrangement uses TRBV19 and TRBJ2-2; maybe TRBD2 (5 bases). CDR3 length: 14 residues. CDR1 and CDR2 from the germline V gene are LNHDA and SQIVND (reference sequence). Trimming stripped 4 bases from V and 8 bases from J, with 14 bases between. This CDR3 is CASSRTGLSGELFF. CDR3 DNA (partial): TGTGCCAGTAGTAGGACCGGACTGAGTGGGGAG.

The CDR3 sequence is CASSFRVDFPDTQYF. CDR3 bases read: TGTGCCAGCAGCTTCAGGGTAGATTTCCCAGATACG. This rearrangement joins TRBV7-2 to TRBJ2-3, with D possibly being TRBD1 (5 bases). The read comes to an end 3 residues before the CDR3 does, leaving the germline J gene to fill in the end. V was cut by 3 bases and J by 4 bases, with 14 bases left in between. This CDR3 region has 15 residues. CDR1 is SGHTA, CDR2 FQGNSA, per germline. The full variable domain, its missing parts supplied by reference TRBV7-2 and TRBJ2-3, is GAGVSQSPSNKVTEKGKDVELRCDPISGHTALYWYRQSLGQGLEFLIYFQGNSAPDKSGLPSDRFSAERTGGSVSTLTIQRTQQEDSAVYLCASSFRVDFPDTQYFGPGTRLTVL.

Concerning this clone: The read comes to an end 3 residues before the CDR3 does, leaving the germline J gene to fill in the end. The chain uses TRBV19 and TRBJ1-4; D is possibly TRBD1 (5 bases). The CDR3 length is 15 residues. The germline V gene has CDR1 LNHDA and CDR2 SQIVND (reference sequence). The V gene lost 2 bases and the J gene lost 3 bases, with 10 bases spanning the gap. CDR3 bases read: TGTGCCAGTAGTATATGGGGGGATTCTAATGAAAAA. Protein sequence: CASSIWGDSNEK. From start to end, the CDR3 is CASSIWGDSNEKLFF.

Notes on this clone: The CDR3 end falls 3 residues outside the read, so it is completed with the germline J gene. This sequence joins TRBV5-1 and TRBJ2-3; 11 bases match TRBD2. The CDR3 is 18 amino acids. Germline-derived CDR1 and CDR2 are SGHRS and YFSETQ. The junction had 10 bases not matched to a gene; V was cut back by 4 bases and J by 0 bases. Incomplete CDR3 DNA: TGCGCCAGCAGCCCTCGGGGTAGCGGGGGGGCTAGCACAGATACG. Its protein is CASSPRGSGGASTDT. The whole CDR3 sequence is CASSPRGSGGASTDTQYF. Variable domain in full (rest from reference TRBV5-1 and TRBJ2-3): KAGVTQTPRYLIKTRGQQVTLSCSPISGHRSVSWYQQTPGQGLQFLFEYFSETQRNKGNFPGRFSGRQFSNSRSEMNVSTLELGDSALYLCASSPRGSGGASTDTQYFGPGTRLTVL.

In the case of this clone: The CDR3 extends 3 residues past the end of the read, so its final part is completed from the germline J gene. The gene calls are TRBV7-8 and TRBJ2-2; TRBD1 or TRBD2 may be the D gene (5 bases each). This CDR3 is built from 16 residues. V lost 4 bases to trimming and J lost 4 bases, with 16 bases between them. Germline values: CDR1 SGHVS, CDR2 FQNEAQ. CDR3 protein: CASSYVGESGTGELFF. CDR3 DNA, as far as it was read: TGTGCCAGCAGCTACGTAGGGGAGTCCGGCACCGGGGAG.